The source of this T cell receptor beta chain is a study of cytomegalovirus exposure and HLA in healthy donors (dated by TCRdb to the late 2010s). Regarding the research as a whole: According to a later analysis, the approximately 120 validation repertoires were produced on the same platform as the 666 repertoires of the first cohort. The aim of the study was to test whether cataloging public T cell receptors could identify signatures of past pathogen exposure. Besides the first cohort of approximately 670 subjects, a separate validation cohort made up of over 100 different subjects was used. To predict cytomegalovirus infection status, the study combined high-throughput TCR immunosequencing, statistical association of individual TCRs with disease status, and machine learning. On the study overall, not on this receptor specifically: In the study, 164 TCR beta chains were listed as associated with cytomegalovirus. Of the cluster scores, around 95% were above 0 in a later analysis, which found that TCRs clustered in the first cohort also tended to co-occur in the approximately 130 validation repertoires. While some public TCRs were present in many individuals, most TCR sequences turned up only very rarely across donors. According to the authors, the approach could potentially be generalized to other disease states and immunological phenotypes. The validation cohort had no HLA typing available for a later analysis, so co-occurrence within that cohort was assessed over all 120 or so repertoires. The classifier was reported to diagnose cytomegalovirus status with high specificity and sensitivity in both the original and validation cohorts. A few of the identified cytomegalovirus-associated TCR beta chains were confirmed in vitro to be specific for cytomegalovirus antigens.

A note on this clone: It lacks a known antigen. Base-call qualities are not available, and no considerably larger clone is one nucleotide away.

Preparation of the library involved the immunoSEQ multiplex PCR assay. In the source study's methods: A statistical classification framework was built for diagnosing cytomegalovirus status from the catalog of TCR beta chain sequences. TCRdb obtained this table from immuneACCESS and retained in-frame rearrangements with V and J assigned. These tables miss some clones; where compared with another copy, unresolved V genes account for less than half of the shortfall, and the remainder is unexplained. V and J calls and clone size are given by that table; D and trimming were obtained from the DNA. The sample table shows some 98,000 clones, and around nine tenths are seen once. The top ten hold approximately 4% of the sample. Separate from the roughly 700-subject first cohort, the validation cohort of 95 to 150 subjects was the group to which the donors belonged. Sequences LGHNA (CDR1) and YNFKEQ (CDR2) are obtained from the germline V gene. Deletion took 5 bases off V and 7 bases off J, with a span of 15 bases between the germline ends. From the cysteine up to the phenylalanine, the CDR3 has a length of 14 residues. The retained sequence is limited to the CDR3, 42 bases, with the frame set at the first base.

The source material was PBMCs. This TCR derives from a woman aged 25 to 39 in good health and CMV-seronegative. The rearranged chain carries TRBV4-2 and TRBJ1-5; the D gene cannot be resolved reliably. The nucleotide sequence is given as TGTGCCAGCAGCGATTCACTTTCGCGGCAGCCCCAGCATTTT. The encoded protein is CASSDSLSRQPQHF.